Listed below are T cell receptor beta chains from one sample, sequenced in a study of blood T cell repertoires in COVID-19. Sequencing was performed with immunoSEQ multiplex PCR; in TCRdb, only in-frame clones are kept and a portion is missing. The profile shows under 250,000 clones, 80% of them singletons. The sequenced sample was PBMCs or T cells enriched from blood (not recorded which). All receptors come from a man aged 30 to 45 with acute COVID-19. The CDR3 runs from the conserved cysteine through the conserved F or W. D genes are given only for firm matches. Rows give clone size only sometimes, using once, few, many, or a class for an expanded clone.

j_gene: TRBJ1-1
abundance: NA
v_gene: TRBV30
d_gene: NA
CDR3nt: TGTGCCTGGAGTGTACGGGGAAAGGGAGGGGGTGAAGCTTTCTTT
CDR3aa: CAWSVRGKGGGEAFF

j_gene: TRBJ1-6
abundance: once
v_gene: TRBV19
d_gene: NA
CDR3nt: TGTGCCAGTAGTCTTCACCCTACAGGCGGTAATTCACCCCTCCACTTT
CDR3aa: CASSLHPTGGNSPLHF

j_gene: TRBJ2-3
abundance: few
v_gene: TRBV7-9
d_gene: NA
CDR3nt: TGTGCCAGCAGCTTACCCACAGGCAGCACAGATACGCAGTATTTT
CDR3aa: CASSLPTGSTDTQYF

j_gene: TRBJ1-2
abundance: NA
v_gene: TRBV19
d_gene: TRBD1
CDR3nt: TGTGCCAGTAGTATCGCAGCAGGGGGCAGGGGCTACACCTTC
CDR3aa: CASSIAAGGRGYTF

j_gene: TRBJ1-1
abundance: NA
v_gene: TRBV27
d_gene: NA
CDR3nt: TGTGCCAGCAGTTTACGAGGTTTCGTGAACACTGAAGCTTTCTTT
CDR3aa: CASSLRGFVNTEAFF

j_gene: TRBJ2-2
abundance: NA
v_gene: TRBV6-5
d_gene: NA
CDR3nt: TGTGCCAGCAGTTGGACTAATTCGAACACCGGGGAGCTGTTTTTT
CDR3aa: CASSWTNSNTGELFF

j_gene: TRBJ2-7
abundance: NA
v_gene: TRBV5-1
d_gene: TRBD1
CDR3nt: TGCGCCAGCAGCTTAACAGGGGGCGCGGGAGAGCAGTACTTC
CDR3aa: CASSLTGGAGEQYF

j_gene: TRBJ1-1
abundance: NA
v_gene: TRBV27
d_gene: TRBD1
CDR3nt: TGTGCCAGCAGTATGGGGCGACAGGGAAACAGACTGAACACTGAAGCTTTCTTT
CDR3aa: CASSMGRQGNRLNTEAFF

j_gene: TRBJ1-1
abundance: NA
v_gene: TRBV5-4
d_gene: NA
CDR3nt: TGTGCCAGCAGTCAAGACTCACTCCAGACTTCGGGCACTGAAGCTTTCTTT
CDR3aa: CASSQDSLQTSGTEAFF

j_gene: TRBJ2-3
abundance: NA
v_gene: TRBV6-5
d_gene: NA
CDR3nt: TGTGCCAGCAGTTACTCCGGACTATACACAGATACGCAGTATTTT
CDR3aa: CASSYSGLYTDTQYF

j_gene: TRBJ2-3
abundance: NA
v_gene: TRBV2
d_gene: NA
CDR3nt: TGTGCCAGCAGGACTTCGCGGGTAGATACGCAGTATTTT
CDR3aa: CASRTSRVDTQYF

j_gene: TRBJ1-4
abundance: NA
v_gene: TRBV5-5
d_gene: TRBD1
CDR3nt: TGTGCCAGCAGCTCCGGGACAGTAAGAGAAAAACTGTTTTTT
CDR3aa: CASSSGTVREKLFF

j_gene: TRBJ2-1
abundance: NA
v_gene: TRBV7-9
d_gene: TRBD2
CDR3nt: TGTGCCAGCAGCTTGCCCGGGACTAGCAGGTACAATGAGCAGTTCTTC
CDR3aa: CASSLPGTSRYNEQFF

j_gene: TRBJ1-4
abundance: NA
v_gene: TRBV7-2
d_gene: NA
CDR3nt: TGTGCCAGCAGCTTGACAGGTCCAACTAATGAAAAACTGTTTTTT
CDR3aa: CASSLTGPTNEKLFF